Listed below are T cell receptor beta chains from one sample, sequenced in a study of OX40 agonist ivuxolimab in advanced cancers. Libraries were prepared by immunoSEQ multiplex PCR; TCRdb keeps only in-frame clonotypes and omits some of them. The sample comprises tens of thousands of clones, almost 85% of which are singletons, and 5.5% to 6% rests with the top ten. The sample was CD4+ or CD8+ T cells sorted from blood, taken in a trial of the OX40 agonist ivuxolimab. The receptors originated from an adult with an advanced solid tumor such as melanoma, head and neck, liver or kidney cancer. Each CDR3 is given with its conserved first and last residue. D genes are given only for firm matches. Rows give clone size only sometimes, using once, few, many, or a class for an expanded clone.

d_call,clone_size,j_call,v_call,cdr3_nt,cdr3_aa
NA,NA,TRBJ2-1,TRBV15,TGTGCCACCAGAAGGATGGGGATCGATGAGCAGTTCTTC,CATRRMGIDEQFF
TRBD2,NA,TRBJ2-1,TRBV19,TGTGCCAGTAGCCCTATCGAGTTAGCGGGGGGCCGACCAAGCTCCTACAATGAGCAGTTCTTC,CASSPIELAGGRPSSYNEQFF
NA,NA,TRBJ1-2,TRBV6-5,TGTGCCAGCAGGGGAAGCTATGGCTACACCTTC,CASRGSYGYTF
NA,few,TRBJ1-2,TRBV2,TGTGCCAGCAACATAGGGCCAGCTAACTATGGCTACACCTTC,CASNIGPANYGYTF
TRBD1,NA,TRBJ2-3,TRBV7-2,TGTGCCAGCAGCATAAGCGACAGGGGTTTTGGCACAGATACGCAGTATTTT,CASSISDRGFGTDTQYF
NA,NA,TRBJ1-2,TRBV11-2,TGTGCCAGCAGCTTGGGGACATCCTATGGCTACACCTTC,CASSLGTSYGYTF
NA,NA,TRBJ2-1,TRBV9,TGTGCCAGCAGCCGGTATTTCTCAACCTCCTACAATGAGCAGTTCTTC,CASSRYFSTSYNEQFF
NA,few,TRBJ2-1,TRBV5-1,TGCGCCAGCAGCGCAACGGGACCACGAAATGAGCAGTTCTTC,CASSATGPRNEQFF
NA,NA,TRBJ2-1,TRBV27,TGTGCCAGCAGTTTCTCAGGACTGTACAATGAGCAGTTCTTC,CASSFSGLYNEQFF
TRBD2,NA,TRBJ2-3,TRBV13,TGTGCCAGCAGGGGAAGCAGCCTAGCGGGAGGGCCCGCAGATACGCAGTATTTT,CASRGSSLAGGPADTQYF
NA,NA,TRBJ2-4,TRBV18,TGTGCCAGCTCACCACAGCCTCCGGGACAACAGTACTTC,CASSPQPPGQQYF
NA,NA,TRBJ2-3,TRBV7-6,TGTGCCAGCAGTCCATTGGCTGCAGATACGCAGTATTTT,CASSPLAADTQYF
NA,NA,TRBJ2-6,TRBV5-4,TGTGCCAGCAGCTTAGCCGCCTCTGGGGCCAACGTCCTGACTTTC,CASSLAASGANVLTF
NA,NA,TRBJ1-2,TRBV4-2,TGTGCCAGCAGCCAAGATCAAGGGGCCCCTGATGGCTACACCTTC,CASSQDQGAPDGYTF
NA,NA,TRBJ1-5,TRBV19,TGTGCCAGTCACAAGTTCGGTCAGCCCCAGCATTTT,CASHKFGQPQHF
NA,few,TRBJ1-5,TRBV6-6,TGTGCCAGCAGTTACCGAGATCAGCCCCAGCATTTT,CASSYRDQPQHF
NA,NA,TRBJ1-1,TRBV21-1,TGTGCCAGCAGTGGGGCAGTCTACACAATTCGCACTGAAGCTTTCTTT,CASSGAVYTIRTEAFF
TRBD1,NA,TRBJ2-5,TRBV2,TGTGCCAGCAGAAGACAGGGGATGAGTGAGACCCAGTACTTC,CASRRQGMSETQYF
TRBD1,NA,TRBJ2-7,TRBV30,TGTGCCTGGAGGTTGCCGGGACAGATCTACGAGCAGTACTTC,CAWRLPGQIYEQYF
TRBD2,NA,TRBJ2-1,TRBV5-1,TGCGCCAGCAGGCAGGGAGCTTCGGGACTAGCGGAAAGGAGCTCCTACAATGAGCAGTTCTTC,CASRQGASGLAERSSYNEQFF
NA,NA,TRBJ1-5,TRBV6-5,TGTGCCAGCAAGGAAATTGTGGGCAATCAGCCCCAGCATTTT,CASKEIVGNQPQHF
NA,NA,TRBJ1-3,TRBV7-8,TGTGCCAGCAGCCTCCTTGGGACTGGGACGCGGAACACCATATATTTT,CASSLLGTGTRNTIYF
TRBD1,NA,TRBJ1-1,TRBV11-2,TGTGCCAGCAGCTGGGACAGACGGAACACTGAAGCTTTCTTT,CASSWDRRNTEAFF
NA,NA,TRBJ1-5,TRBV7-2,TGTGCCAGCAGCTTAGAGTCGGTCATAGGGGGGCAGCCCCAGCATTTT,CASSLESVIGGQPQHF
TRBD2,NA,TRBJ2-1,TRBV13,TGTGCCAGCAGCTTACCGGGGGGGTCTTACAATGAGCAGTTCTTC,CASSLPGGSYNEQFF
NA,NA,TRBJ1-5,TRBV4-1,TGCGCCAGCAGCCAAGGGTGGGGGGAGAATCAGCCCCAGCATTTT,CASSQGWGENQPQHF
NA,NA,TRBJ2-5,TRBV28,TGTGCCAGCAGTTTAAGCTCACCCCAAGAGACCCAGTACTTC,CASSLSSPQETQYF
NA,NA,TRBJ1-1,TRBV7-8,TGTGCCAGCAGCCGACCCCAGGGGAACACTGAAGCTTTCTTT,CASSRPQGNTEAFF
TRBD1,NA,TRBJ2-7,TRBV5-4,TGTGCCAGCAGCCCGGGTTTACAGGGGCCCTACGAGCAGTACTTC,CASSPGLQGPYEQYF
NA,NA,TRBJ1-4,TRBV21-1,TGTGCCAGCAGCAAGGGGGGGGATCTTAATGAAAAACTGTTTTTT,CASSKGGDLNEKLFF
NA,NA,TRBJ2-3,TRBV4-1,TGCGCCAGCAGCCCAAAAAACACAGATACGCAGTATTTT,CASSPKNTDTQYF
NA,NA,TRBJ2-1,TRBV5-4,TGTGCCAGCAGCAAGGCAAGGAATGAGCAGTTCTTC,CASSKARNEQFF
TRBD2,NA,TRBJ2-2,TRBV6-1,TGTGCCAGCAGTGAAGGGGAGGGCGGGGAGCTGTTTTTT,CASSEGEGGELFF
NA,NA,TRBJ1-1,TRBV11-2,TGTGCCAGCAGCTTAGGACTAAACACTGAAGCTTTCTTT,CASSLGLNTEAFF
NA,NA,TRBJ1-2,TRBV27,TGTGCCAGCAGCCCCTTTGCAGGGCTGTATGGCTACACCTTC,CASSPFAGLYGYTF
TRBD1,NA,TRBJ1-5,TRBV6-5,TGTGCCAGCAGTTCGTCGTTCAGGGGGCTTCAGCCCCAGCATTTT,CASSSSFRGLQPQHF
NA,NA,TRBJ2-5,TRBV5-1,TGCGCCAGCAGCGTCCGCGGAGGGACAGAAGAGACCCAGTACTTC,CASSVRGGTEETQYF
TRBD1,NA,TRBJ2-1,TRBV11-3,TGTGCCAGCAGCCTCCGGGGACAGGGGGTGGGATACAATGAGCAGTTCTTC,CASSLRGQGVGYNEQFF
NA,NA,TRBJ1-1,TRBV19,TGTGCCAGTAGTTATGGGACTAGCACTGAAGCTTTCTTT,CASSYGTSTEAFF
NA,NA,TRBJ1-5,TRBV19,TGTGCCAGTAGTATAAACACAGGTAGCAATCAGCCCCAGCATTTT,CASSINTGSNQPQHF
NA,NA,TRBJ2-3,TRBV7-8,TGTGCCAGCAGCTCTAATGCCGATACGCAGTATTTT,CASSSNADTQYF
NA,NA,TRBJ2-2,TRBV27,TGTGCCAGCAGTTCCCCTTCAAATCCCGGGGAGCTGTTTTTT,CASSSPSNPGELFF
NA,NA,TRBJ2-4,TRBV28,TGTGCCAGCAGTTTTGGGCCTACAGGGATTTCTGGAAACATTCAGTACTTC,CASSFGPTGISGNIQYF
TRBD1,NA,TRBJ2-1,TRBV27,TGTGCCAGCAGCAAGGACAGGGGAGGCGGGACAGCCTACAATGAGCAGTTCTTC,CASSKDRGGGTAYNEQFF
TRBD1,NA,TRBJ1-1,TRBV5-1,TGCGCCAGCAGCTTGGACCCCGGGACAGGGACTATGAACACTGAAGCTTTCTTT,CASSLDPGTGTMNTEAFF
NA,NA,TRBJ2-5,TRBV7-3,TGTGCCAGCAGCAGACAGGTCCAAGAGACCCAGTACTTC,CASSRQVQETQYF
NA,NA,TRBJ2-3,TRBV28,TGTGCCAGCAGTCCCGAGGTGGGAGAACTGGAAGATACGCAGTATTTT,CASSPEVGELEDTQYF
NA,NA,TRBJ1-2,TRBV20-1,TGCAGTGCCCCGCGGTGGGACGTCTACACCTTC,CSAPRWDVYTF